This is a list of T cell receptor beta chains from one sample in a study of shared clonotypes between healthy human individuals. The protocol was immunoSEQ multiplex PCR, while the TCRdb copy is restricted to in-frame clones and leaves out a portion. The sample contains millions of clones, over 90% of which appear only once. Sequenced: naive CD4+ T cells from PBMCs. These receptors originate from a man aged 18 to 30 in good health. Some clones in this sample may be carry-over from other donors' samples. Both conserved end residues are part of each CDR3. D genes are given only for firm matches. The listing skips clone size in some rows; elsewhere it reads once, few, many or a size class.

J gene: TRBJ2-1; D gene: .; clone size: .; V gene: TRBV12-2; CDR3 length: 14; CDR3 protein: CASRPGWGLREQFF; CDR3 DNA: TGTGCAAGTCGCCCCGGTTGGGGGCTTAGAGAGCAGTTCTTC
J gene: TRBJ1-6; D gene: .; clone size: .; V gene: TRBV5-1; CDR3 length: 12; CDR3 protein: CASSPGDSPLHF; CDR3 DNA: TGCGCCAGCAGCCCGGGGGATTCACCCCTCCACTTT
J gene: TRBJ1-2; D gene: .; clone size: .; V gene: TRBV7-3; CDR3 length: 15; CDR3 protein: CASSLESGADYGYTF; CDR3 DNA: TGTGCCAGCAGCTTAGAAAGCGGAGCGGACTATGGCTACACCTTC
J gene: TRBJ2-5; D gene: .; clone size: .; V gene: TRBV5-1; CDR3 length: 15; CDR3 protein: CASSFGGLAQETQYF; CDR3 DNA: TGCGCCAGCAGCTTTGGGGGGCTAGCCCAAGAGACCCAGTACTTC
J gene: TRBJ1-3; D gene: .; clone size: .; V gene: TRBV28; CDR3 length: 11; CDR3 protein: CASSQGYTIYF; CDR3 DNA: TGTGCCAGCAGCCAGGGCTACACCATATATTTT
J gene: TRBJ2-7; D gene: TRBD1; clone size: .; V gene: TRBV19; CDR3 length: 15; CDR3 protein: CASSFTPGQTYEQYF; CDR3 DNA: TGTGCCAGTAGTTTTACCCCGGGACAGACCTACGAGCAGTACTTC
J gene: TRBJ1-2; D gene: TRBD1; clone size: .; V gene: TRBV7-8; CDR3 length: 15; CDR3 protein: CASSPLVNRGYGYTF; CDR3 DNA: TGTGCCAGCAGCCCGCTGGTGAACAGGGGCTATGGCTACACCTTC
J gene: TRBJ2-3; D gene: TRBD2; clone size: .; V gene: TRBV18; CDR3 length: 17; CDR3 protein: CASSPGTSGATRDTQYF; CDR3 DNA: TGTGCCAGCTCACCCGGGACTAGCGGGGCAACTAGGGATACGCAGTATTTT
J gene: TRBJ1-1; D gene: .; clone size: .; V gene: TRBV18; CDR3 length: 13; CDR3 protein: CASSPVVNTEAFF; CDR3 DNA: TGTGCCAGCTCACCAGTTGTGAACACTGAAGCTTTCTTT
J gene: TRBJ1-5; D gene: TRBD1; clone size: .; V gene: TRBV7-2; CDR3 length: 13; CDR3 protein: CASSLQGAQPQHF; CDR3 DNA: TGTGCCAGCAGCTTACAGGGGGCTCAGCCCCAGCATTTT
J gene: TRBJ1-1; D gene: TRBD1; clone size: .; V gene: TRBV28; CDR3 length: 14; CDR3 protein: CASIQGALDTEAFF; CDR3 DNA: TGTGCCAGCATACAGGGGGCCTTGGACACTGAAGCTTTCTTT
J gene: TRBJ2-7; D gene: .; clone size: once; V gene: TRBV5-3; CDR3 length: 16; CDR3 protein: CARSSKQQLKPYEQYF; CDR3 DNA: TGTGCCAGAAGCTCTAAACAACAACTCAAACCCTACGAGCAGTACTTC
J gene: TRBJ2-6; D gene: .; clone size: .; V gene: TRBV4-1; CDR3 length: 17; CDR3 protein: CASSQDSSTSGANVLTF; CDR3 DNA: TGCGCCAGCAGCCAAGATTCCAGTACCTCTGGGGCCAACGTCCTGACTTTC
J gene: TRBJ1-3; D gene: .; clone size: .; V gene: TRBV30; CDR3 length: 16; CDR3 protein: CAWSVGPQSSGNTIYF; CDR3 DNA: TGTGCCTGGAGTGTTGGACCTCAGAGCTCTGGAAACACCATATATTTT
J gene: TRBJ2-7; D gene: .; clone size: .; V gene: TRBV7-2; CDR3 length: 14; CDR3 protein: CASSWEKPVYEQYF; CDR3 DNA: TGTGCCAGCAGTTGGGAAAAACCTGTGTACGAGCAGTACTTC
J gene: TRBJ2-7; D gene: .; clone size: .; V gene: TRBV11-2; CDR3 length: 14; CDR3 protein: CASPQRVGTYEQYF; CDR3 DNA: TGTGCCAGCCCTCAGAGGGTGGGAACCTACGAGCAGTACTTC
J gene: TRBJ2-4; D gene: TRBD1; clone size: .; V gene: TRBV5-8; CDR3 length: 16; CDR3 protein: CASSRGLRDSPPPQYF; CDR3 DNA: TGTGCCAGCAGCAGGGGGCTTAGGGACAGCCCACCTCCTCAGTACTTC
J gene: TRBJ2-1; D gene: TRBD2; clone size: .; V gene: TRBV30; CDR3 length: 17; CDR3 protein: CAWTGTSGHLYYNEQFF; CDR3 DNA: TGTGCCTGGACCGGGACTAGCGGGCACCTATACTACAATGAGCAGTTCTTC
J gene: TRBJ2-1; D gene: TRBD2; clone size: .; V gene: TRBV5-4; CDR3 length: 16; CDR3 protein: CASSSLAGSQYNEQFF; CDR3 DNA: TGTGCCAGCAGCTCACTAGCGGGTAGTCAATACAATGAGCAGTTCTTC
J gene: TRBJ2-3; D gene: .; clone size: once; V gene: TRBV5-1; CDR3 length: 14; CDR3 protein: CASSLAGLADTQYF; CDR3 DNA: TGCGCCAGCAGCTTGGCGGGTTTGGCAGATACGCAGTATTTT
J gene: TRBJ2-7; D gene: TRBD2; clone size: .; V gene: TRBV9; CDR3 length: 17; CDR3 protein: CASSVGGERETIREQYF; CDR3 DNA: TGTGCCAGCAGCGTAGGGGGAGAGCGGGAGACAATTCGCGAGCAGTACTTC
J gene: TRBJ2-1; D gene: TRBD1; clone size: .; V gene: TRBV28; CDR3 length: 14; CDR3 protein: CASSSWTGEGEQFF; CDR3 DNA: TGTGCCAGCAGTTCCTGGACAGGGGAGGGTGAGCAGTTCTTC
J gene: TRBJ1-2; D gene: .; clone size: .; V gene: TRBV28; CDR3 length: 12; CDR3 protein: CAIQGGFYGYTF; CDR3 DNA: TGTGCCATCCAGGGCGGCTTCTATGGCTACACCTTC
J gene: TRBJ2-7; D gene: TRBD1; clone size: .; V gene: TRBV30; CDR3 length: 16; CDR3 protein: CAWSILGQMTSYEQYF; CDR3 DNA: TGTGCCTGGAGCATCCTGGGACAGATGACCTCCTACGAGCAGTACTTC
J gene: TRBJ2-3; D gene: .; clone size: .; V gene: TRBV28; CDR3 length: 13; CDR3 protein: CASSSPNTDTQYF; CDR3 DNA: TGTGCCAGCAGTTCGCCCAACACAGATACGCAGTATTTT
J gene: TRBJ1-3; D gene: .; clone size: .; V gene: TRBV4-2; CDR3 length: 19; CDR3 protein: CASSQRNIPGRDSGNTIYF; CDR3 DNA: TGTGCCAGCAGCCAAAGGAACATTCCCGGAAGGGACTCTGGAAACACCATATATTTT
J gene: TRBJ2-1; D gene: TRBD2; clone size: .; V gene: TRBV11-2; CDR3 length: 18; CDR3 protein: CASSFSYLRGGKVNEQFF; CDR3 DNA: TGTGCCAGCAGCTTTTCTTACCTCCGGGGGGGGAAGGTCAATGAGCAGTTCTTC
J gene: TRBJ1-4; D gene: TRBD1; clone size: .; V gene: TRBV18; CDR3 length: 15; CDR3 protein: CASSPDRAEVEKLFF; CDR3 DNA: TGTGCCAGCTCACCGGACAGGGCGGAGGTTGAAAAACTGTTTTTT
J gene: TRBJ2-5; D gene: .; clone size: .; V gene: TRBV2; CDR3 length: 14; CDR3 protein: CASSKAVGGETQYF; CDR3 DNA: TGTGCCAGCAGTAAAGCCGTCGGGGGAGAGACCCAGTACTTC
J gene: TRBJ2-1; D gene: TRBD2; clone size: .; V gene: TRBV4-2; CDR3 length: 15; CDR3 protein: CASSQDPAGGYEQFF; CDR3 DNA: TGTGCCAGCAGCCAAGATCCAGCGGGAGGGTATGAGCAGTTCTTC
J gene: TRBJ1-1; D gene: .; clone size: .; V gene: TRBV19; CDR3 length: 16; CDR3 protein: CASSALGGTGDTEAFF; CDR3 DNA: TGTGCCAGTAGTGCGTTAGGGGGGACTGGGGACACTGAAGCTTTCTTT
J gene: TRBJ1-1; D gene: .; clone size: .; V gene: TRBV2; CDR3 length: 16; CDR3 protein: CASSDRSGPVNTEAFF; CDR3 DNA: TGTGCCAGCAGTGATAGGTCCGGGCCGGTGAACACTGAAGCTTTCTTT
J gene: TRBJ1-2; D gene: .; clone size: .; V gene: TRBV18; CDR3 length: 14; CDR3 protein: CASSPNPGDYGYTF; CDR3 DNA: TGTGCCAGCTCACCCAACCCGGGAGACTATGGCTACACCTTC
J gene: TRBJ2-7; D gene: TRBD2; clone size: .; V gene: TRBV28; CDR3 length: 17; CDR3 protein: CASSFTVGLAGSYEQYF; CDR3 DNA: TGTGCCAGCAGTTTTACCGTTGGGCTAGCGGGGTCGTACGAGCAGTACTTC
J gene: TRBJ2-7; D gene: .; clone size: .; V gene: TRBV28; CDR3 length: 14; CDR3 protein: CASKGLDPYYEQYF; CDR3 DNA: TGTGCCAGCAAGGGGCTAGATCCTTACTACGAGCAGTACTTC
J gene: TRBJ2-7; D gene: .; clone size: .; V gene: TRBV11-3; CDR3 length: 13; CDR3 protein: CASSLGRGYEQYF; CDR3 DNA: TGTGCCAGCAGCTTAGGGAGGGGGTACGAGCAGTACTTC
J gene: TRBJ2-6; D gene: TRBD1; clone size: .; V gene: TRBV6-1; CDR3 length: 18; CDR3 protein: CASSVQGALRTGANVLTF; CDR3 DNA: TGTGCCAGCAGTGTACAGGGGGCGCTGAGGACTGGGGCCAACGTCCTGACTTTC
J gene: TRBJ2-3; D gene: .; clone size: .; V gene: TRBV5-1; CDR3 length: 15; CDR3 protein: CASSLATASTDTQYF; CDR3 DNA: TGCGCCAGCAGCTTGGCGACGGCTAGCACAGATACGCAGTATTTT
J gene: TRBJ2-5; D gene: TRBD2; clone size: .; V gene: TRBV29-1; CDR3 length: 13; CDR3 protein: CSVGGRQKETQYF; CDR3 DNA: TGCAGCGTGGGGGGGAGACAGAAAGAGACCCAGTACTTC
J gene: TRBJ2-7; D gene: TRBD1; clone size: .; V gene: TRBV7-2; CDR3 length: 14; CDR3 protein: CASSPTGGPYEQYF; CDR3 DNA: TGTGCCAGCAGCCCGACAGGGGGACCCTACGAGCAGTACTTC
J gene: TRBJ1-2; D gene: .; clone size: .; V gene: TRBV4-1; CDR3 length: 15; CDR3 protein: CASSHPDSRGYGYTF; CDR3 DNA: TGCGCCAGCAGCCACCCGGACAGCCGTGGTTATGGCTACACCTTC
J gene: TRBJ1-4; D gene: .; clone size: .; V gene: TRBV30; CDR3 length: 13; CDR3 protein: CAAARETNEKLFF; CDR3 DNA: TGTGCGGCAGCCCGGGAAACTAATGAAAAACTGTTTTTT
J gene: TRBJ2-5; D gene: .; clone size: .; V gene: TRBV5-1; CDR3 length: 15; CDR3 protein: CASKPGGDAQETQYF; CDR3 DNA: TGCGCCAGCAAACCCGGGGGTGACGCACAAGAGACCCAGTACTTC
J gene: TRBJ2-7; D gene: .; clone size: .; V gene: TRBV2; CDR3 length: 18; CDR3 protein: CASSEGGGIGTGTYEQYF; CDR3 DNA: TGTGCCAGCAGTGAAGGGGGGGGAATCGGGACAGGCACCTACGAGCAGTACTTC
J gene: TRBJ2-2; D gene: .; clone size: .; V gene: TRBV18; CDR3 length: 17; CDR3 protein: CASSQRRLATNTGELFF; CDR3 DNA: TGTGCCAGCTCACAAAGGAGGCTGGCGACTAACACCGGGGAGCTGTTTTTT
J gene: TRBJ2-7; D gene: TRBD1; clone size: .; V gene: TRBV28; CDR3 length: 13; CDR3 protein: CASINRGSYEQYF; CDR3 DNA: TGTGCCAGCATAAACAGGGGCTCCTACGAGCAGTACTTC
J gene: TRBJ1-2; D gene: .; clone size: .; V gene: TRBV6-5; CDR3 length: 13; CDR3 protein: CASSYSHPSGYTF; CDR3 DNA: TGTGCCAGCAGTTACTCCCATCCCTCTGGCTACACCTTC
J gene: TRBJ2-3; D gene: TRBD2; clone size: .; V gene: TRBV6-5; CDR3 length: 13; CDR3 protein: CASTPRGGDTQYF; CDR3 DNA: TGTGCCAGCACCCCTCGGGGGGGAGATACGCAGTATTTT
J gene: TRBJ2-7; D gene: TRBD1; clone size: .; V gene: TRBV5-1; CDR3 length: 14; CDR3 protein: CASSESTGPYEQYF; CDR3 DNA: TGCGCCAGCAGCGAGTCGACAGGGCCCTACGAGCAGTACTTC
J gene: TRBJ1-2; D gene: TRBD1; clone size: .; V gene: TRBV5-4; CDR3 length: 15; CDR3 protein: CASSGTGTENYGYTF; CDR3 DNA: TGTGCCAGCAGCGGAACCGGGACAGAGAACTATGGCTACACCTTC
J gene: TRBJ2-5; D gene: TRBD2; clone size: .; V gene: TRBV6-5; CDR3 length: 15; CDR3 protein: CASSLSTSGIKTQYF; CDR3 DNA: TGTGCCAGCAGTCTCTCGACTAGCGGGATTAAGACCCAGTACTTC
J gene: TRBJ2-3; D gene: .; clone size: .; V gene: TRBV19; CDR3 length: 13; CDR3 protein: CATRAPSTDTQYF; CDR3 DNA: TGTGCCACCAGGGCACCTAGCACAGATACGCAGTATTTT
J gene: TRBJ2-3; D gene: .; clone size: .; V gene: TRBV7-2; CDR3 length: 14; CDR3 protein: CASSNSGMADTQYF; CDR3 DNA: TGTGCCAGCAGCAACTCGGGGATGGCAGATACGCAGTATTTT
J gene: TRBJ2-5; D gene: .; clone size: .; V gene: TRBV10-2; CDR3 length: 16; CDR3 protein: CASSDQEGRVMETQYF; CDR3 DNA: TGCGCCAGCAGTGATCAAGAGGGTCGGGTTATGGAGACCCAGTACTTC
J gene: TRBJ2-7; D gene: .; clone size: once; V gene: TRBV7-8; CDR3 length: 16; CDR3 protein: CASSLATQQERREQYF; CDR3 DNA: TGTGCCAGCAGCTTAGCCACCCAGCAAGAGCGACGAGAGCAGTACTTC